This entry lists 16 T cell receptor beta chains sequenced from one sample in a study of cytotoxic CD8 clonotypes in ibrutinib-treated CLL. Sequenced by immunoSEQ multiplex PCR; TCRdb stores in-frame clones only, minus some. This table has about 310,000 clones, almost 80% appearing once. Material: PBMCs, obtained before ibrutinib treatment. The receptors were sampled from a human donor with chronic lymphocytic leukemia.

V usage is TRBV5-6 and J usage is TRBJ2-7; tentative D call: TRBD2 (6 bases). The CDR3 contains 15 residues. V lost 0 bases, J lost 2 bases, and 12 bases lay in between. Germline V CDR1 and CDR2: SGHDT, YYEEEE. The CDR3 loop is CASSLDWGVAYEQYF. The CDR3 coding sequence is TGTGCCAGCAGCTTGGATTGGGGGGTCGCCTACGAGCAGTACTTC.

This rearrangement joins TRBV29-1 to TRBJ2-7; 11 positions match TRBD1. This CDR3 has 14 amino acids. The trim removed 5 bases at V and 0 bases at J, leaving 3 bases unmatched. Germline assignment: CDR1 SQVTM and CDR2 ANQGSEA. The CDR3 is CSVMGQGVSYEQYF. The CDR3, as DNA: TGCAGCGTTATGGGACAGGGGGTCTCCTACGAGCAGTACTTC.

This chain connects TRBV15 to TRBJ2-1; 9 nucleotides match TRBD2. Germline lookup yields CDR1 LNHNV and CDR2 YYDKDF (reference sequence). Trimming cost V 3 bases and J 9 bases; bases outside gene matches: 12. The CDR3 contains 16 residues. CDR3 nucleotides: TGTGCCACCAGCAGCTTAGCGGGAGTAGGTGGGGTTGAGCAGTTCTTC. Translated: CATSSLAGVGGVEQFF.

The V and J genes are TRBV7-2 and TRBJ2-7; TRBD1 matches at 7 bases. The V gene end was trimmed by 4 bases and the J gene end by 5 bases; junction bases not matched to a gene: 5. Germline V lookup: CDR1 SGHTA, CDR2 FQGNSA. This CDR3 region has 13 residues. The CDR3 nucleotides are TGTGCCAGCAGCTCCGAACAGGGGAACGAGCAGTACTTC. Amino acids: CASSSEQGNEQYF. The variable domain in full, with the rest retrieved from reference TRBV7-2 and TRBJ2-7, is GAGVSQSPSNKVTEKGKDVELRCDPISGHTALYWYRQSLGQGLEFLIYFQGNSAPDKSGLPSDRFSAERTGGSVSTLTIQRTQQEDSAVYLCASSSEQGNEQYFGPGTRLTVT.

As regards this clone: Additional DNA sequences in this sample encode the identical CDR3. J is TRBJ1-5 and V is TRBV27; the D is unclear. Germline assignment: CDR1 MNHEY and CDR2 SMNVEV (reference sequence). V was trimmed by 3 bases and J by 0 bases, leaving 3 bases between them. The CDR3 extends over 13 amino acids. The CDR3 reads CASSFFSNQPQHF. The CDR3 nucleotides read TGTGCCAGCAGTTTTTTTAGCAATCAGCCCCAGCATTTT.

The chain uses TRBV29-1 and TRBJ1-1; D is ambiguous. Trimming pared 4 bases from V and 5 bases from J, leaving 11 bases between. Germline V CDR1 and CDR2: SQVTM, ANQGSEA. There are 12 residues in the CDR3. The chain's CDR3 is CSVGWVRTEAFF. Written as DNA, the CDR3 is TGCAGCGTTGGCTGGGTGCGGACTGAAGCTTTCTTT.

This clone was counted a few times. The gene calls are TRBV5-6 and TRBJ1-5; no clear D. From germline, CDR1 is SGHDT and CDR2 YYEEEE. V was pared by 3 bases and J by 7 bases, with 14 bases between. The CDR3 is made up of 14 amino acids. Here the CDR3 DNA reads TGTGCCAGCAGCTCCCTCTATCGGAACCAGCCCCAGCATTTT. Translated, it gives CASSSLYRNQPQHF. The full variable domain, its missing parts supplied by reference TRBV5-6 and TRBJ1-5, is DAGVTQSPTHLIKTRGQQVTLRCSPKSGHDTVSWYQQALGQGPQFIFQYYEEEERQRGNFPDRFSGHQFPNYSSELNVNALLLGDSALYLCASSSLYRNQPQHFGDGTRLSIL.

The chain links TRBV7-9 to TRBJ2-1; TRBD2 matches at 9 bases. CDR3 length equals 18 residues. Trimming removed 2 bases from V and 10 bases from J; junction bases left unmatched: 18. CDR1 SEHNR and CDR2 FQNEAQ come from the germline V gene (reference sequence). This CDR3 reads CASSLKVVAGGLSDEQFF. The CDR3 DNA sequence: TGTGCCAGCAGCTTAAAGGTTGTGGCGGGAGGGTTATCGGACGAGCAGTTCTTC.

The sample holds a few counts of this clone. The chain couples TRBV2 to TRBJ2-2, with D uncertain. Germline V gives CDR1 SNHLY, CDR2 FYNNEI. Trimming took 6 bases from V and 1 from J, leaving 6 bases between them. CDR3 length equals 13 residues. This CDR3 is CASRTENTGELFF. As DNA, the CDR3 is TGTGCCAGCAGAACAGAGAACACCGGGGAGCTGTTTTTT.

The chain employs TRBV7-8 and TRBJ2-1, with 8 bases fitting TRBD2. With 4 bases clipped from V and 0 bases from J, the junction kept 8 bases outside the gene matches. Germline-derived CDR1 and CDR2 are SGHVS and FQNEAQ. The CDR3 contains 17 residues. CDR3 sequence: CASSSLAGRSSYNEQFF. The DNA of the CDR3 is TGTGCCAGCAGCTCCTTAGCGGGACGCAGCTCCTACAATGAGCAGTTCTTC.

The chain recombines TRBV7-3 with TRBJ2-2; the D call may be TRBD1 or TRBD2 (5 bases each). V was clipped by 2 bases and J by 8 bases, with 15 bases between them. Germline assignment: CDR1 SGHTA and CDR2 FQGTGA. The CDR3 covers 15 residues. The chain's CDR3 is CASSLLGAAGGELFF. CDR3 coding DNA: TGTGCCAGCAGCTTATTAGGGGCGGCGGGTGGGGAGCTGTTTTTT.

The chain carries TRBV5-1 and TRBJ1-1; D not certain. The CDR3 length is 13 residues. CDR1 and CDR2 (germline): SGHRS, YFSETQ. V shed 4 bases and J shed 3 bases, with 10 bases lying between them. The CDR3 nucleotides are TGCGCCAGCAGCCAAGGCATTTACACTGAAGCTTTCTTT. Translation gives CASSQGIYTEAFF. Using reference TRBV5-1 and TRBJ1-1 for the parts outside the CDR3, the full variable domain is KAGVTQTPRYLIKTRGQQVTLSCSPISGHRSVSWYQQTPGQGLQFLFEYFSETQRNKGNFPGRFSGRQFSNSRSEMNVSTLELGDSALYLCASSQGIYTEAFFGQGTRLTVV.

This clone was detected only a few times. The chain couples TRBV5-1 to TRBJ1-1, with 8 bases matching TRBD1. The CDR3 is 15 residues long. Germline CDR1 reads SGHRS; CDR2 reads YFSETQ. The ends lost 4 bases at V and 1 base at J; junction bases unmatched: 6. In DNA, the CDR3 is TGCGCCAGCAGCACCCGACAGGGGTGGAACACTGAAGCTTTCTTT. Translating gives CASSTRQGWNTEAFF.

The rearrangement joins TRBV4-3 to TRBJ2-2, with TRBD1 as a possible D gene (5 bases). V dropped 0 bases and J dropped 5 bases, with 7 bases sitting between them. The CDR3 sequence is 14 residues long. Germline CDR1 and CDR2: LGHNA and YSLEER. CDR3 DNA sequence: TGCGCCAGCAGCCAAGACAGGGAAACCGGGGAGCTGTTTTTT. Protein: CASSQDRETGELFF.

This chain links TRBV30 with TRBJ2-7; D is unresolved. V shed 0 bases and J shed 4 bases, with 10 bases lying between them. This CDR3 has 13 residues. Per germline, CDR1 GTSNPN and CDR2 SVGIG (reference sequence). The CDR3 DNA follows: TGTGCCTGGAGTGTAAATAATAGGTACGAGCAGTACTTC. Protein: CAWSVNNRYEQYF.

V is TRBV14 and J is TRBJ2-7; 14 nucleotides line up with TRBD2. Germline V gene lookup returns CDR1 SGHDN and CDR2 FVKESK. V trimming: 6 bases; J trimming: 7 bases; junction bases outside the gene matches: 17. This CDR3 is built from 18 residues. DNA for the CDR3: TGTGCCAGCAGTCCCCGACTAGCGGGAGGGCCGTTCCTGGAAGAGCAGTACTTC. This translates into CASSPRLAGGPFLEEQYF.